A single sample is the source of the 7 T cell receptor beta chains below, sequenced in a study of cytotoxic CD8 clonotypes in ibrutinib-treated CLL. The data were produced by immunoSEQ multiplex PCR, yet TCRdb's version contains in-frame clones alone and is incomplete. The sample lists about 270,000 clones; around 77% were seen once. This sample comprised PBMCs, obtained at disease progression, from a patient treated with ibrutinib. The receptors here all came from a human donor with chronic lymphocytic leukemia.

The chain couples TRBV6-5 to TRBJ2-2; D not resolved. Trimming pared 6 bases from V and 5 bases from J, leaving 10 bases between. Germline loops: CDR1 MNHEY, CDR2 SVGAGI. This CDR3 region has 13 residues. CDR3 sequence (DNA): TGTGCCAGCAGAACCTCAGGTACCGGGGAGCTGTTTTTT. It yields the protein CASRTSGTGELFF.

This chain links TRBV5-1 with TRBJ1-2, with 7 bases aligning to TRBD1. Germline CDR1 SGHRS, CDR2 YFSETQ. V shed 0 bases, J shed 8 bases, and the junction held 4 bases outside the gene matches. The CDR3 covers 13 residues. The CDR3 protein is CASSLGQGIGYTF. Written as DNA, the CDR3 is TGCGCCAGCAGCTTGGGACAGGGCATCGGCTACACCTTC. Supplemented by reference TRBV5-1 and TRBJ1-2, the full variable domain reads KAGVTQTPRYLIKTRGQQVTLSCSPISGHRSVSWYQQTPGQGLQFLFEYFSETQRNKGNFPGRFSGRQFSNSRSEMNVSTLELGDSALYLCASSLGQGIGYTFGSGTRLTVV.

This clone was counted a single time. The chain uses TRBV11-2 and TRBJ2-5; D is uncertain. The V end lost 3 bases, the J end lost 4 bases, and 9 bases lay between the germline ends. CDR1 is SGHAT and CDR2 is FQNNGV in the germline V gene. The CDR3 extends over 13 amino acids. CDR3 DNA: TGTGCCAGCAGCTTCAATGCGATAGAGACCCAGTACTTC. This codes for CASSFNAIETQYF.

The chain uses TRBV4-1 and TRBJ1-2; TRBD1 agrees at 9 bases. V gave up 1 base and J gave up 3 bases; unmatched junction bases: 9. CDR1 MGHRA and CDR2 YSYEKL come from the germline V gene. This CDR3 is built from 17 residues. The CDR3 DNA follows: TGCGCCAGCAGCCAAGGTATTATCAGGGACAGGGACTATGGCTACACCTTC. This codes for CASSQGIIRDRDYGYTF.

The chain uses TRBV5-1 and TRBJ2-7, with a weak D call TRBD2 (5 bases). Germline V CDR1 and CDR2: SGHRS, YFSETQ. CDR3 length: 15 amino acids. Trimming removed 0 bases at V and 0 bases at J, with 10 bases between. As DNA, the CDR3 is TGCGCCAGCAGCTTGGTGCTGGGGAGCTCCTACGAGCAGTACTTC. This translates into CASSLVLGSSYEQYF.

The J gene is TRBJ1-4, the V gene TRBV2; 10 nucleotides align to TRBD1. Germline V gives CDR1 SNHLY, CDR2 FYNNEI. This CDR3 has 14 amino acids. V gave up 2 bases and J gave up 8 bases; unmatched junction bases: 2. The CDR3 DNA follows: TGTGCCAGCAGTGAATGGGACAGGGGCGAAAAACTGTTTTTT. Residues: CASSEWDRGEKLFF.

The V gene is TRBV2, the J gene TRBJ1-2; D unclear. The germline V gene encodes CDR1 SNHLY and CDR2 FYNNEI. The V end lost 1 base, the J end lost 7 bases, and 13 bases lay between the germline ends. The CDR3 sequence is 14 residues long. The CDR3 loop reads CASSEERERGGYTF. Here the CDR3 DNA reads TGTGCCAGCAGTGAAGAAAGGGAGCGAGGTGGCTACACCTTC.